The 7 T cell receptor beta chains presented below share a single source sample, sequenced in a study of shared clonotypes between healthy human individuals (dated by TCRdb to 2019 to 2021). Library construction relied on the immunoSEQ multiplex PCR assay. Held by TCRdb, this immuneACCESS table contains in-frame sequences only and omits some clones. Under half of the omission traces to an unresolved V gene where checked; the cause of the rest is unknown. This sample has fewer than 2.5 million clones in its table, and approximately 94% of those were observed once. The top ten constitute about 0.34% of the sample. Material: naive CD4+ T cells from PBMCs. The intended sense of this specimen's cell subset or site label: CD45RA+ positively selected. All receptors come from a man aged 18 to 30 in good health. Some clones in this sample may be carry-over from other donors' samples.

The V gene is TRBV7-8, the J gene TRBJ2-7, with 11 bases fitting TRBD2. The CDR3 covers 14 residues. CDR1 and CDR2 from the germline V gene are SGHVS and FQNEAQ. V lost 9 bases, J lost 12 bases, and 16 bases stayed unmatched. The CDR3 spells CASSPTSGSSRPYF. CDR3 DNA sequence: TGTGCCAGTAGTCCTACTAGCGGGAGTTCTCGACCGTACTTC.

The chain is built from TRBV28 and TRBJ2-7, with D possibly TRBD1 on 8 matching bases. The CDR3 runs 17 residues. V lost 6 bases to trimming and J lost 3 bases, with 24 bases between them. The germline gives CDR1 MDHEN, CDR2 SYDVKM. CDR3 DNA: TGTGCCAGCAGCTTTCAGAGGGGAGGGACAGGCATCTACGAGCAGTACTTC. It encodes CASSFQRGGTGIYEQYF.

The chain employs TRBV18 and TRBJ2-7; TRBD2 matches 9 bases. The V gene end was trimmed by 3 bases and the J gene end by 7 bases; junction bases not matched to a gene: 10. The germline V gene has CDR1 KGHSH and CDR2 LQKENI. The CDR3 is 15 amino acids. This CDR3 reads CASSPIAGGPREQYF. The CDR3 bases are TGTGCCAGCTCACCGATCGCGGGAGGGCCGAGGGAGCAGTACTTC.

The chain employs TRBV4-2 and TRBJ2-1; D is possibly TRBD1 (6 bases). Looked up from germline, CDR1 is LGHNA and CDR2 is YNFKEQ. The CDR3 has 13 residues. V gave up 8 bases and J gave up 10 bases, with 18 bases separating them. The CDR3 is CASRDTAIGEQFF. CDR3 coding DNA: TGTGCCAGCCGGGACACCGCTATCGGGGAGCAGTTCTTC.

The table lists this clone with a count of one. The CDR3 DNA is TGTGCCAGCAGTTTAGTGGGCAGGGCGGGAAAACTGTTTTTT. It is translated as CASSLVGRAGKLFF. The chain carries TRBV28 and TRBJ1-4, with D perhaps matching TRBD1 (5 bases). Germline CDR1 reads MDHEN; CDR2 reads SYDVKM. This CDR3 is built from 14 residues. The V gene lost 2 bases and the J gene lost 10 bases, with 14 bases spanning the gap.

The gene calls are TRBV5-6 and TRBJ2-5, with D tentatively TRBD2 (7 bases). The length of the CDR3 is 15 residues. Trimming removed 2 bases from V and 5 bases from J, with 16 bases in between. Germline assignment: CDR1 SGHDT and CDR2 YYEEEE. The DNA of the CDR3 is TGTGCCAGCAGCTTACCGGGGGGCGCTCCGGAGACCCAGTACTTC. It yields the protein CASSLPGGAPETQYF.

In its sample, this clone was seen once. This chain joins TRBV6-4 and TRBJ1-5; 9 bases match TRBD1. V gave up 5 bases and J gave up 0 bases; unmatched junction bases: 5. Per germline, CDR1 MRHNA and CDR2 SNTAGT. This CDR3 spans 16 amino acids. This CDR3 reads CASSSGQGNSNQPQHF. The CDR3 DNA is TGTGCCAGCAGTTCGGGACAGGGAAATAGCAATCAGCCCCAGCATTTT.